The next 4 T cell receptor beta chains were all read from a single sample in a study of CD8 T cells in Susac syndrome. The authors reverse transcribed roughly 0.5 to 1 ug RNA with random hexamers. TCRdb re-derived calls from the immunoSEQ multiplex PCR reads in MiXCR, one entry per CDR3 protein. The sample includes roughly 160,000 distinct CDR3 sequences, 90% to 95% seen only once; the top ten take 0.14%. The sample was CD4+ T cells from PBMCs. The receptor set was obtained from a human donor in good health.

The rearrangement links TRBV19 to TRBJ1-6; D gene uncertain. This CDR3 comprises 14 residues. V lost 6 bases to trimming and J lost 8 bases, with 14 bases between them. Germline values: CDR1 LNHDA, CDR2 SQIVND (reference sequence). The CDR3 DNA is TGTGCCAGTAGCGTGTCCTTTCCGGATTCACCCCTCCACTTT. As protein: CASSVSFPDSPLHF.

The J gene is TRBJ2-1, the V gene TRBV7-2; TRBD2 matches 9 bases. The CDR3 runs to 14 residues. Germline V lookup: CDR1 SGHTA, CDR2 FQGNSA. After removal of 5 bases from V and 7 bases from J, the junction contained 6 bases not matched to a gene. The CDR3 sequence is CASSGVAGVNEQFF. For the CDR3, the DNA is TGTGCCAGCAGCGGAGTAGCGGGGGTGAATGAGCAGTTCTTC.

This rearrangement joins TRBV15 to TRBJ1-1, with D uncertain. The ends were cut back, 0 bases at V and 3 bases at J, with 8 bases in the middle. The CDR3 consists of 14 residues. Germline V gene lookup returns CDR1 LNHNV and CDR2 YYDKDF (reference sequence). CDR3 residues: CATSRDYGDTEAFF. DNA for the CDR3: TGTGCCACCAGCAGAGATTACGGGGACACTGAAGCTTTCTTT.

The chain joins TRBV3-1 to TRBJ1-2, with D perhaps matching TRBD1 (6 bases). The CDR3 is made up of 13 amino acids. Germline CDR1 is LGHDT and CDR2 is YNNKEL (reference sequence). The V end was cut by 7 bases, the J end by 2 bases, with 11 bases between. DNA for the CDR3: TGTGCCAGCACCGGACAGCCCAACTATGGCTACACCTTC. It yields the protein CASTGQPNYGYTF.